Sequencing of this T cell receptor (beta chain) was carried out in a study of shared clonotypes between healthy human individuals. In the study overall: Ranging from 18 to 49 in age, donors were two women and a few men. Study results and caveats: In this cohort, only blood was sampled, and tissue repertoires likely differ. It was anticipated that sequencing depth would influence how many clonotypes donors shared.

The CDR3 spans 15 residues. V was shortened by 4 bases and J by 1 base, with 13 bases between the two germline ends. CDR1 and CDR2 (germline): MGHDK, SYGVNS. Concerning this clone itself: Its antigen remains unidentified.

The study ran the assay at deep level. Sequenced by immunoSEQ multiplex PCR; TCRdb stores in-frame clones only, minus some. The sample lists about 500,000 clones; roughly 80% were seen once. This sequence originates from a woman aged 40 to 49 in good health. Some clones in this sample may be carry-over from other donors' samples. The sample consisted of PBMCs. The genes are TRBV25-1 and TRBJ1-1; D gene unclear. The CDR3 DNA reads TGTGCCAGCAGTGCGCTGACAACCCAGAACACTGAAGCTTTCTTT. It codes for CASSALTTQNTEAFF.